The 8 T cell receptor beta chains below come from one sample, sequenced in a study of blood T cells in healthy people across ages. The second PCR ran about 6 to 12 cycles with a sample-barcoded 5' primer and J-beta primers. TCRdb passed the 5' RACE reads through MiXCR, listing each CDR3 protein once. The repertoire consists of about 1.5 million distinct CDR3 sequences, with approximately 43% occurring once and the leading ten covering less than 5%. Sequencing was carried out using blood. The receptors stem from a young woman in good health.

This chain links TRBV3-1 with TRBJ2-2; D is possibly TRBD1 (5 bases). Germline loops: CDR1 LGHDT, CDR2 YNNKEL (reference sequence). Trimming pared 5 bases from V and 8 bases from J, leaving 9 bases between. The CDR3 has 12 residues. The CDR3 DNA reads TGTGCCAGCAGCAGACAGACGGGGGAGCTGTTTTTT. Residues: CASSRQTGELFF.

This chain connects TRBV7-8 to TRBJ2-3, with 7 bases fitting TRBD2. V lost 3 bases, J lost 14 bases, and 8 bases stayed unmatched. This CDR3 region has 12 residues. Germline lookup yields CDR1 SGHVS and CDR2 FQNEAQ. CDR3 coding DNA: TGTGCCAGCAGCTTTAGACGGGAGGACCCGTATTTT. Protein product: CASSFRREDPYF. Together with reference TRBV7-8 and TRBJ2-3, the CDR3 gives the full variable domain: GAGVSQSPRYKVAKRGQDVALRCDPISGHVSLFWYQQALGQGPEFLTYFQNEAQLDKSGLPSDRFFAERPEGSVSTLKIQRTQQEDSAVYLCASSFRREDPYFGPGTRLTVL.

This clonotype was detected only a few times. The CDR3 nucleotides read TGCAGTGCTAGCGGGGACAGGGAGAATCAGCCCCAGCATTTT. Translating it yields CSASGDRENQPQHF. The chain recombines TRBV20-1 with TRBJ1-5, with TRBD1 identical over 9 bases. V shed 3 bases, J shed 4 bases, and the junction held 4 bases outside the gene matches. CDR3 length: 14 amino acids. Germline V gene sequence: CDR1 DFQATT, CDR2 SNEGSKA (reference sequence).

A remark on this clonotype: A much more abundant neighbour one base away suggests this may be a read error. The chain links TRBV7-6 to TRBJ2-3, with D unresolved. CDR3 length: 12 amino acids. Germline assignment: CDR1 SGHVS and CDR2 FNYEAQ. The V end was cut by 3 bases, the J end by 5 bases, with 6 bases between. CDR3 coding DNA: TGTGCCAGCAGCTTCGGCAAAGATACGCAGTATTTT. This translates into CASSFGKDTQYF.

V is TRBV6-1 and J is TRBJ1-1; D is ambiguous. Trimming left V 2 bases short and J 6 bases short, with 10 bases between. This CDR3 comprises 13 residues. Germline CDR1 is MNHNS and CDR2 is SASEGT. The CDR3 is CASSESIGAEAFF. For the CDR3, the DNA is TGTGCCAGCAGTGAATCAATCGGGGCTGAAGCTTTCTTT.

The chain couples TRBV2 to TRBJ1-6; perhaps TRBD1 as D (5 bases). There are 12 residues in the CDR3. Trimming took off 4 bases at V and 12 bases at J, with 10 bases between the two ends. Germline CDR1 SNHLY, CDR2 FYNNEI. CDR3 nucleotides: TGTGCCAGCAGTGGGGACCTCAAACCCCTCCACTTT. Encoded protein: CASSGDLKPLHF.

To note about this clonotype: One junction end does not reproduce the germline sequence, and a read error may be involved. The chain uses TRBV6-1 and TRBJ1-1; perhaps TRBD1 as D (6 bases). Germline-derived CDR1 and CDR2 are MNHNS and SASEGT. CDR3 length: 14 amino acids. The CDR3 DNA reads TGTGTCAGCAGTGAGGGGGGGGAGAACACTGAAGCTTTCTTT. Translation gives CVSSEGGENTEAFF.

This rearrangement joins TRBV4-3 to TRBJ2-3; maybe TRBD2 (5 bases). Trimming took 0 bases from V and 6 from J, leaving 13 bases between them. The CDR3 covers 15 residues. Looked up from germline, CDR1 is LGHNA and CDR2 is YSLEER. This chain's CDR3 is CASSQDPSTGDTQYF. The CDR3 DNA sequence: TGCGCCAGCAGCCAAGATCCCAGTACGGGGGATACGCAGTATTTT.